These 13 T cell receptor beta chains were sequenced from one sample in a study of blood T cell repertoires in COVID-19. This table comes from immunoSEQ multiplex PCR, and its TCRdb copy is limited to in-frame clones, with some not included. The sample comprises about 260,000 clones, about 87% of which are singletons, and approximately 1.5% rests with the top ten. Sequenced sample: peripheral blood. The receptors shown here come from a woman in her thirties or forties who had recovered from COVID-19.

This sequence joins TRBV5-5 and TRBJ2-3, with a tentative D call TRBD2 (6 bases). Germline V gene data show CDR1 as SGHKS and CDR2 as YYEKEE (reference sequence). This CDR3 region has 15 residues. V lost 4 bases and J 0 bases, leaving 12 bases between the germline ends. The CDR3 region is CASSTGTLSTDTQYF. CDR3 nucleotides: TGTGCCAGCAGCACCGGGACTCTCAGCACAGATACGCAGTATTTT.

There are many counts of this clone. CDR3 in DNA: TGTGCCAGCAGCTTAGGGCCTGGGGGGACCGGGGAGCTGTTTTTT. Its protein product is CASSLGPGGTGELFF. The gene calls are TRBV7-3 and TRBJ2-2; weak D call: TRBD2 (6 bases). The germline V gene encodes CDR1 SGHTA and CDR2 FQGTGA. The CDR3 has 15 residues. The V gene lost 2 bases and the J gene lost 5 bases, with 12 bases spanning the gap.

The chain uses TRBV6-6 and TRBJ1-5; 8 bases line up with TRBD1. Germline assignment: CDR1 MNHNY and CDR2 SVGAGI (reference sequence). After removal of 7 bases from V and 6 bases from J, the junction contained 5 bases not matched to a gene. This CDR3 comprises 13 residues. CDR3 protein: CASTDRGSQPQHF. CDR3 nucleotides: TGTGCCAGCACAGACAGGGGAAGTCAGCCCCAGCATTTT.

The chain links TRBV15 to TRBJ1-1; D is undetermined. Germline-derived CDR1 and CDR2 are LNHNV and YYDKDF (reference sequence). With 1 base removed from V and 6 bases from J, the gap between germline ends came to 15 bases. CDR3 size: 15 residues. The CDR3 protein is CATSRGAHYGAEAFF. The CDR3 DNA is TGTGCCACCAGCAGAGGGGCCCATTACGGCGCTGAAGCTTTCTTT.

J is TRBJ2-1 and V is TRBV5-1; the D gene is possibly TRBD1 (5 bases). CDR3 length: 13 amino acids. V was pared by 4 bases and J by 8 bases, with 13 bases between. Germline CDR1 is SGHRS and CDR2 is YFSETQ. CDR3 protein: CASSQGRRDEQFF. The CDR3, as DNA: TGCGCCAGCAGCCAGGGCCGACGGGATGAGCAGTTCTTC.

The chain links TRBV5-6 to TRBJ2-1; 8 bases match TRBD2. The CDR3 length is 17 residues. CDR1 is SGHDT, CDR2 YYEEEE, per germline. The V segment lost 3 bases and the J segment 0 bases; nucleotides outside the gene matches: 8. CDR3 residues: CASSSAGGFHSYNEQFF. The CDR3 nucleotides are TGTGCCAGCAGCTCCGCGGGGGGCTTCCACTCCTACAATGAGCAGTTCTTC. The full variable domain, completed using reference TRBV5-6 and TRBJ2-1, is DAGVTQSPTHLIKTRGQQVTLRCSPKSGHDTVSWYQQALGQGPQFIFQYYEEEERQRGNFPDRFSGHQFPNYSSELNVNALLLGDSALYLCASSSAGGFHSYNEQFFGPGTRLTVL.

The chain couples TRBV27 to TRBJ2-2, with 11 bases that match TRBD2. The CDR3 is made up of 16 amino acids. J gave up 7 bases and V 8 bases, and 12 bases lay outside the gene matches. Germline loops: CDR1 MNHEY, CDR2 SMNVEV (reference sequence). The CDR3 loop is CASSPLAGGTVGELFF. The CDR3 coding sequence is TGTGCCAGCTCTCCCCTAGCGGGGGGTACGGTCGGGGAGCTGTTTTTT.

The chain uses TRBV7-2 and TRBJ2-7; possibly TRBD2 for D (5 bases). V shed 5 bases and J shed 3 bases, with 20 bases lying between them. The CDR3 totals 16 residues. The germline gives CDR1 SGHTA, CDR2 FQGNSA. In DNA form, the CDR3 reads TGTGCCAGCAGCCTCAGCGTGGCGGGCTGGGGCTACGAGCAGTACTTC. Translating it yields CASSLSVAGWGYEQYF. Based on the CDR3 plus reference TRBV7-2 and TRBJ2-7, the full variable domain is GAGVSQSPSNKVTEKGKDVELRCDPISGHTALYWYRQSLGQGLEFLIYFQGNSAPDKSGLPSDRFSAERTGGSVSTLTIQRTQQEDSAVYLCASSLSVAGWGYEQYFGPGTRLTVT.

The CDR3 DNA sequence: TGTGCCAGCTCACCCGGAGCTGACAGGGAGGTAGAGACCCAGTACTTC. This translates into CASSPGADREVETQYF. The chain employs TRBV18 and TRBJ2-5; D may be TRBD1 (7 bases). CDR3 length: 16 residues. Germline CDR1 KGHSH, CDR2 LQKENI. The germline V and J ends were trimmed by 3 bases and 4 bases, with 18 bases remaining between them.

V usage is TRBV5-8 and J usage is TRBJ1-3; no firm D call. The ends were cut back, 2 bases at V and 7 bases at J, with 16 bases in the middle. Per the germline V gene, CDR1 is SGHTS and CDR2 is YDEGEE. CDR3 length: 15 residues. CDR3: CASSLEAAMRNTIYF. DNA for the CDR3: TGTGCCAGCAGCTTAGAAGCCGCCATGCGGAACACCATATATTTT.

J is TRBJ1-1 and V is TRBV5-6; 9 bases agree with TRBD1. CDR3 length equals 14 residues. Losses at the gene ends were 7 bases for V and 5 bases for J; bases not matched to a gene: 9. Germline V gene sequence: CDR1 SGHDT, CDR2 YYEEEE. The chain's CDR3 is CASSWDRAETEAFF. The DNA of the CDR3 is TGTGCCAGCTCCTGGGACAGGGCAGAGACTGAAGCTTTCTTT.

The chain uses TRBV9 and TRBJ2-5; TRBD2 aligns across 9 bases. With 4 bases clipped from V and 3 bases from J, the junction kept 7 bases outside the gene matches. CDR1 and CDR2 (germline): SGDLS, YYNGEE. The CDR3 is 15 residues long. DNA for the CDR3: TGTGCCAGCAGCTCCATGGGACTAGCAGAAGAGACCCAGTACTTC. Translated: CASSSMGLAEETQYF.

V gene TRBV5-4 combines with J gene TRBJ2-7; 16 bases agree with TRBD2. CDR1 is SGHNT, CDR2 YYREEE, per germline (reference sequence). This CDR3 contains 17 residues. The V segment lost 3 bases and the J segment 1 base; nucleotides outside the gene matches: 4. The DNA for the CDR3 is TGTGCCAGCAGCTGGGGACTAGCGGGGGGGGATTCCTACGAGCAGTACTTC. It codes for CASSWGLAGGDSYEQYF. Full variable domain (outside the CDR3, taken from reference TRBV5-4 and TRBJ2-7): ETGVTQSPTHLIKTRGQQVTLRCSSQSGHNTVSWYQQALGQGPQFIFQYYREEENGRGNFPPRFSGLQFPNYSSELNVNALELDDSALYLCASSWGLAGGDSYEQYFGPGTRLTVT.